The text below deals with one TCR beta chain. Its antigen is unknown. Within one base of it there is no much larger clone, and no base qualities were kept. This entry comes from a study of technical replicates of blood from several donors (dated 2017 in TCRdb). Library generation was performed with the immunoSEQ multiplex PCR assay. Drawn from immuneACCESS, this table holds only the in-frame rearrangements with V and J called that TCRdb kept. Clones are partly lost; checked studies trace under half to an unresolved V gene and leave the rest unexplained. In all, the sample holds about 83,000 clones, and approximately 96% of those were seen once. 0.3% to 0.35% of the sample lies in the top ten. Spanning cysteine to phenylalanine, the CDR3 consists of 16 amino acids. Solely the CDR3 DNA is kept, with 48 bases framed from the first base. CDR1 and CDR2, per the germline V gene (reference sequence), are SEHNR and FQNEAQ. The V and J ends are trimmed by 1 base and 2 bases, leaving 9 bases between them.

Input material: T cells isolated from PBMCs. This sequence uses TRBV7-9 and TRBJ2-6; the D gene is perhaps TRBD2, on 6 matching bases. This clonotype originated in a human donor in good health. The nucleotides are TGTGCCAGCAGCTTAGTTTCGGGGGCTGGGGCCAACGTCCTGACTTTC. This gives the protein CASSLVSGAGANVLTF.